Below, one TCR beta chain is given with its context. The entry originates in a study of cytomegalovirus exposure and HLA in healthy donors. Primers included in the PCR were 60 Vbeta and 13 Jbeta primers. Repertoires were generated with immunoSEQ multiplex PCR, while TCRdb's copy carries only in-frame clones and drops some. This sample's table reports about 79,000 clones. Between the trimmed V and J ends, which lost 4 bases and 1 base, there was a span of 11 bases. Germline values: CDR1 SNHLY, CDR2 FYNNEI. There are 16 residues in the CDR3. The sequence was obtained from a man aged 25-40 years in good health and CMV-seronegative. This chain uses TRBV2 with TRBJ2-6; possible D gene TRBD2, 5 bases. The specimen was PBMCs. CDR3 nucleotide sequence: TGTGCCAGCAGTGCGGGGTTGGGTTCTGGGGCCAACGTCCTGACTTTC. Encoded protein: CASSAGLGSGANVLTF.